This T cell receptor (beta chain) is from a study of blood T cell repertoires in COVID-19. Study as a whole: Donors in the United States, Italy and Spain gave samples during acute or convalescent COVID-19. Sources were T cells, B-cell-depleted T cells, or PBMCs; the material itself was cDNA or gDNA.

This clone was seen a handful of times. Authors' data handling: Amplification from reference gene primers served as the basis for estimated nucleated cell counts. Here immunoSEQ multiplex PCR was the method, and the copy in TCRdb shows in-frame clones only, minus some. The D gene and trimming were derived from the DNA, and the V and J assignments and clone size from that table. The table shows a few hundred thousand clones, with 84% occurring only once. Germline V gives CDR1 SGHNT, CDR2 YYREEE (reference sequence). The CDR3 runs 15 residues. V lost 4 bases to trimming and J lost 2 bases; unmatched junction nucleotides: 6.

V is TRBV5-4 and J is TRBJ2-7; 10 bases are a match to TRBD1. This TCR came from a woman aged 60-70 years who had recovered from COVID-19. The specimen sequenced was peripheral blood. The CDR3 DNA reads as TGTGCCAGCAGCCCGGGACAGGGGACAGCCTACGAGCAGTACTTC. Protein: CASSPGQGTAYEQYF.